This TCR beta chain was found in a study of shared clonotypes between healthy human individuals. Overall study findings and caveats: Large sequencing depth failed to make sorted-subset sequencing complete, rarefaction showed.

Germline V gene sequence: CDR1 SGHAT, CDR2 FQNNGV. This CDR3 spans 12 amino acids. V was pared by 0 bases and J by 9 bases, with 6 bases between. CD45RO-negative, CCR7-positively selected cells formed the naive CD8 fraction, excluding terminally differentiated effector memory CD45RA+ cells. Comments on this clone: Its antigen is currently unknown.

Each subset's genomic DNA was split evenly across several immunoSEQ plates. Produced via immunoSEQ multiplex PCR; TCRdb's table is partial and in-frame only. Of about 800,000 clones in the sample, about 96% were seen once. The chain couples TRBV11-2 to TRBJ2-1; no clear D. The source material was naive CD8+ T cells sorted from blood. This sequence originates from a man aged 25 to 40 in good health. The CDR3 nucleotides are TGTGCCAGCAGCTTAGATCTCCCTGAGCAGTTCTTC. Amino acid sequence: CASSLDLPEQFF.